Listed below are T cell receptor beta chains from one sample, sequenced in a study of graft-versus-host responses after intestinal transplantation. The antigens of these receptors remain unknown. Generated by immunoSEQ multiplex PCR, the TCRdb table keeps only in-frame clones and is missing some. The repertoire holds 96,000 or so clones, with more than 85% as singletons. Sequences were derived from unstimulated CD4+ T cells sorted from spleen or lymph node cells, sampled before intestinal transplant. The receptors originated from a human donor who received an intestinal transplant. CDR3s include the opening cysteine and the closing phenylalanine or tryptophan. Fields, in order: CDR3 length, clone size, D gene, V gene, J gene, CDR3 protein, CDR3 DNA. D genes are given only for firm matches. Size values are once, few and many counts, or a class for expanded clones, and some rows have none.

>15|-|-|TRBV6-6|TRBJ2-7
CASSYAQLRFYEQYF
TGTGCCAGCAGTTACGCACAGTTGCGTTTTTACGAGCAGTACTTC
>13|-|-|TRBV12-5|TRBJ1-3
CASGFYSGNTIYF
TGTGCTAGTGGTTTTTATTCTGGAAACACCATATATTTT
>14|-|-|TRBV5-1|TRBJ2-2
CASSLRQIPGELFF
TGCGCCAGCAGCTTGCGTCAGATCCCCGGGGAGCTGTTTTTT
>19|-|-|TRBV19|TRBJ2-1
CASLTPASAEQSSYNEQFF
TGTGCCAGCCTAACCCCGGCTAGCGCCGAGCAAAGCTCCTACAATGAGCAGTTCTTC
>14|-|-|TRBV7-7|TRBJ2-1
CASSLGGGLSEQFF
TGTGCCAGCAGCTTAGGGGGGGGGCTTAGTGAGCAGTTCTTC
>13|-|-|TRBV19|TRBJ1-1
CASGGAWGTEAFF
TGTGCCAGTGGAGGGGCGTGGGGCACTGAAGCTTTCTTT
>14|-|TRBD2|TRBV7-9|TRBJ2-1
CASSFLTSANEQFF
TGTGCCAGCAGCTTTCTTACTAGCGCCAATGAGCAGTTCTTC
>13|-|TRBD1|TRBV5-4|TRBJ2-7
CASSRTGDYEQYF
TGTGCCAGCAGCAGAACAGGGGACTACGAGCAGTACTTC
>14|-|TRBD1|TRBV15|TRBJ1-2
CATRRQGSEDGYTF
TGTGCCACCAGGAGACAGGGGAGCGAGGACGGCTACACCTTC
>15|-|TRBD2|TRBV5-1|TRBJ2-2
CASSGLAGYHGELFF
TGCGCCAGCAGCGGGCTAGCGGGGTATCACGGGGAGCTGTTTTTT
>17|once|TRBD1|TRBV7-9|TRBJ1-5
CASSLAGSGGANQPQHF
TGTGCCAGCAGCTTAGCAGGATCAGGGGGCGCGAACCAGCCCCAGCATTTT
>15|once|-|TRBV7-8|TRBJ1-1
CASSLAHGRRAEAFF
TGTGCCAGCAGCTTAGCCCATGGGCGCCGCGCTGAAGCTTTCTTT
>12|-|-|TRBV7-2|TRBJ1-2
CASSFGQYGYTF
TGTGCCAGCAGCTTCGGACAGTATGGCTACACCTTC
>14|-|-|TRBV4-1|TRBJ1-2
CASSQGRNIYGYTF
TGCGCCAGCAGCCAAGGGAGGAATATCTATGGCTACACCTTC
>16|-|TRBD2|TRBV5-1|TRBJ2-1
CASSLGTSGPYNEQFF
TGCGCCAGCAGCTTGGGGACTAGCGGACCTTACAATGAGCAGTTCTTC
>13|once|TRBD2|TRBV28|TRBJ2-5
CASRTLAGETQYF
TGTGCCAGCAGGACCCTAGCGGGAGAGACCCAGTACTTC
>18|-|TRBD1|TRBV4-1|TRBJ1-3
CASSQGLGQVYSGNTIYF
TGCGCCAGCAGCCAAGGTTTGGGACAGGTATACTCTGGAAACACCATATATTTT
>15|-|TRBD2|TRBV15|TRBJ2-3
CATSSGRASTDTQYF
TGTGCCACCAGCAGCGGGAGGGCGAGCACAGATACGCAGTATTTT
>14|-|-|TRBV4-3|TRBJ2-1
CASSQDSVYNEQFF
TGCGCCAGCAGCCAAGATTCAGTCTACAATGAGCAGTTCTTC
>16|-|TRBD1|TRBV4-2|TRBJ1-5
CASSQDLQGAYQPQHF
TGTGCCAGCAGCCAAGATCTGCAGGGGGCGTATCAGCCCCAGCATTTT
>17|once|TRBD2|TRBV5-4|TRBJ2-1
CASSRILAGSSYNEQFF
TGTGCCAGCAGCAGGATTCTAGCGGGGAGCTCCTACAATGAGCAGTTCTTC
>16|-|TRBD1|TRBV30|TRBJ1-6
CAWSTTDRFYNSPLHF
TGTGCCTGGAGTACTACGGACAGGTTCTATAATTCACCCCTCCACTTT
>15|-|-|TRBV9|TRBJ2-3
CASSPRLGDTDTQYF
TGTGCCAGCAGCCCCCGACTAGGAGACACAGATACGCAGTATTTT
>15|once|-|TRBV30|TRBJ1-1
CAWSRTRIRATEAFF
TGTGCCTGGAGTAGGACAAGGATTCGAGCGACTGAAGCTTTCTTT
>14|-|TRBD1|TRBV2|TRBJ2-7
CASSVRTGDHEQYF
TGTGCCAGCAGTGTCCGGACAGGGGATCACGAGCAGTACTTC
>14|-|TRBD2|TRBV30|TRBJ2-5
CAWSSGTMKETQYF
TGTGCCTGGAGTTCCGGGACTATGAAAGAGACCCAGTACTTC
>14|once|-|TRBV5-4|TRBJ1-1
CASSFQDIRVVAFF
TGTGCCAGCAGCTTCCAGGACATAAGGGTTGTAGCTTTCTTT
>17|-|TRBD2|TRBV7-3|TRBJ2-3
CASSLNPAGGGADTQYF
TGTGCCAGCAGCTTGAACCCGGCTGGCGGGGGGGCAGATACGCAGTATTTT
>15|-|-|TRBV6-5|TRBJ1-5
CASSYSYLVDQPQHF
TGTGCCAGCAGTTACTCGTACCTAGTGGATCAGCCCCAGCATTTT
>14|-|-|TRBV19|TRBJ1-3
CASSIGHSGNTIYF
TGTGCCAGTAGTATAGGACACTCTGGAAACACCATATATTTT
>14|-|TRBD1|TRBV28|TRBJ1-5
CAIGTGGFYQPQHF
TGTGCCATCGGGACAGGGGGCTTCTATCAGCCCCAGCATTTT
>16|-|TRBD1|TRBV5-4|TRBJ2-7
CASSTRGDRGSYEQYF
TGTGCCAGCAGCACCCGGGGGGACAGGGGATCCTACGAGCAGTACTTC
>14|-|-|TRBV13|TRBJ1-6
CASSLGQDNSPLHF
TGTGCCAGCAGCTTAGGGCAGGATAATTCACCCCTCCACTTT
>14|-|TRBD1|TRBV27|TRBJ1-4
CASSPDRINEKLFF
TGTGCCAGCAGCCCGGACAGGATAAATGAAAAACTGTTTTTT
>13|-|-|TRBV21-1|TRBJ1-5
CASSGAVRQPQHF
TGTGCCAGCAGCGGGGCAGTCCGACAGCCCCAGCATTTT
>14|-|-|TRBV5-1|TRBJ1-2
CASSLAMLTGGYTF
TGCGCCAGCAGCTTGGCCATGTTGACTGGTGGCTACACCTTC
>14|-|TRBD1|TRBV27|TRBJ1-2
CASRDRGGNYGYTF
TGTGCCAGCAGGGACAGGGGGGGTAACTATGGCTACACCTTC
>13|-|-|TRBV18|TRBJ2-7
CASSPAGPYEQYF
TGTGCCAGCTCACCGGCTGGGCCCTACGAGCAGTACTTC
>17|-|TRBD1|TRBV19|TRBJ1-6
CASSIASSGTGGSPLHF
TGTGCCAGTAGTATCGCCTCGAGCGGGACAGGGGGCTCACCCCTCCACTTT
>14|once|TRBD1|TRBV25-1|TRBJ2-1
CASSDDRGRIEQFF
TGTGCCAGCAGTGACGACAGGGGGCGGATTGAGCAGTTCTTC
>15|-|TRBD1|TRBV4-3|TRBJ2-5
CASSLGQGAVETQYF
TGCGCCAGCAGCCTTGGACAGGGGGCTGTCGAGACCCAGTACTTC